The rows below give T cell receptor beta chains drawn from one sample of a study of CD8 T cells in Susac syndrome. Via MiXCR, TCRdb re-called the immunoSEQ multiplex PCR reads, giving one row per CDR3 protein. The table includes approximately 300,000 distinct CDR3 sequences, 89% detected once. The sequenced material came from CD8+ T cells from PBMCs. All receptors come from a human donor with multiple sclerosis. Both conserved end residues are part of each CDR3. The D gene is left open where the match is weak. Size is omitted from some rows. Given values are once, few, many or a class for expanded clones.

j_gene: TRBJ1-5
abundance: .
d_gene: TRBD1
v_gene: TRBV28
CDR3aa: CASSLGRQGATSNQPQHF
CDR3nt: TGTGCCAGCAGTTTAGGTCGACAGGGGGCCACTAGCAATCAGCCCCAGCATTTT

j_gene: TRBJ2-1
abundance: .
d_gene: .
v_gene: TRBV5-6
CDR3aa: CASSLVGRNNEQFF
CDR3nt: TGTGCCAGCAGCTTGGTAGGCAGAAATAATGAGCAGTTCTTC

j_gene: TRBJ2-1
abundance: .
d_gene: .
v_gene: TRBV13
CDR3aa: CASSLIGGNEQFF
CDR3nt: TGTGCCAGCAGCTTAATAGGGGGGAATGAGCAGTTCTTC

j_gene: TRBJ1-1
abundance: .
d_gene: .
v_gene: TRBV27
CDR3aa: CASSTSSGVTEAFF
CDR3nt: TGTGCCAGCAGTACCTCCTCAGGGGTGACTGAAGCTTTCTTT

j_gene: TRBJ2-7
abundance: .
d_gene: .
v_gene: TRBV6-6
CDR3aa: CASSYAQTYEQYF
CDR3nt: TGTGCCAGCAGTTACGCACAGACTTACGAGCAGTACTTC

j_gene: TRBJ2-1
abundance: .
d_gene: TRBD2
v_gene: TRBV4-3
CDR3aa: CASSQEVAGIYNEQFF
CDR3nt: TGCGCCAGCAGCCAAGAAGTAGCGGGGATCTACAATGAGCAGTTCTTC

j_gene: TRBJ2-1
abundance: few
d_gene: .
v_gene: TRBV6-2/TRBV6-3
CDR3aa: CASSYGAGRYGEQFF
CDR3nt: TGTGCCAGCAGTTACGGGGCGGGAAGGTATGGTGAGCAGTTCTTC

j_gene: TRBJ2-7
abundance: .
d_gene: TRBD1
v_gene: TRBV27
CDR3aa: CASSLAQPGQVLDEQYF
CDR3nt: TGTGCCAGCAGTTTGGCCCAACCGGGACAGGTTTTAGACGAGCAGTACTTC

j_gene: TRBJ1-2
abundance: .
d_gene: .
v_gene: TRBV12-3/TRBV12-4
CDR3aa: CASSFRGTYGYTF
CDR3nt: TGTGCCAGCAGTTTCAGGGGCACTTATGGCTACACCTTC

j_gene: TRBJ2-3
abundance: .
d_gene: TRBD1
v_gene: TRBV12-3/TRBV12-4
CDR3aa: CASSRGQGDTDTQYF
CDR3nt: TGTGCCAGCAGTAGGGGACAGGGAGATACAGATACGCAGTATTTT

j_gene: TRBJ1-2
abundance: .
d_gene: .
v_gene: TRBV13
CDR3aa: CASSLNSYGYTF
CDR3nt: TGTGCCAGCAGCTTAAACAGCTATGGCTACACCTTC

j_gene: TRBJ2-3
abundance: .
d_gene: .
v_gene: TRBV13
CDR3aa: CASRTGEDTQYF
CDR3nt: TGTGCCAGCAGGACCGGTGAAGATACGCAGTATTTT

j_gene: TRBJ1-5
abundance: .
d_gene: .
v_gene: TRBV20-1
CDR3aa: CSARAGMAGSQPQHF
CDR3nt: TGCAGTGCTAGAGCAGGGATGGCAGGATCTCAGCCCCAGCATTTT

j_gene: TRBJ2-7
abundance: .
d_gene: TRBD2
v_gene: TRBV19
CDR3aa: CASSTAGGYEQYF
CDR3nt: TGTGCCAGTAGTACGGCGGGAGGGTACGAGCAGTACTTC